Detailed here is one TCR beta chain. The clone's antigen remains unknown. Qualities for individual bases were not recorded, and no much larger clone is one base off. This sample was taken from a study of sequential checkpoint blockade in melanoma (dated by TCRdb to between 2018 and 2021). With regard to the full study: Patients were assigned by 1:1 randomization to either first-line nivolumab followed by ipilimumab (arm A) or ipilimumab followed by nivolumab (arm B). Maintenance nivolumab was given following each of the two trial sequences. DNA from 75 to 95 pretreatment melanoma tumor samples underwent TCRbeta immunosequencing. For some 24 patients, matched tumor biopsies were obtained before treatment and at week 13, following single-agent nivolumab (arm A) or ipilimumab (arm B). In around 74% of the matched pre- and post-treatment tumor biopsy pairs, both biopsies came from the same lesion. The paper's findings and limits, for the study overall: The model for predicting response that combines TCR metrics with mutation burden needs to be validated in larger, independent patient cohorts. Tumor T-cell fraction and clonality were found to correlate with PD-L1 staining and CD8+ T-cell counts but not with mutational load. In the nivolumab-first arm (arm A), an association was found between pretreatment tumor TIL clonality and response (P = .04). Within-arm analyses of tumor T-cell fraction were limited by small sample sizes and reduced statistical power. Achieving clinical benefit was about 30 times more likely for patients whose tumor T-cell fraction and clonality increased by week 13.

The immunoSEQ Assay was used to immunosequence TCRbeta CDR3 regions from genomic DNA. Genomic DNA was amplified by bias-controlled multiplex PCR before high-throughput sequencing. Regarding the original processing steps: To quantify the absolute abundance of each unique TCRbeta CDR3 region, the sequences were collapsed and filtered. Clonality, defined as 1 minus Pielou's evenness, was calculated using only productive rearrangements. Tumor T-cell fraction was computed by normalizing TCRbeta template counts to usable DNA, estimated from several housekeeping genes. Clones with significantly greater frequencies in on-treatment versus baseline samples were identified using a previously published method. The immuneACCESS repertoire file appears here via TCRdb, limited to in-frame rearrangements. These files lack a portion of the clones; in checked studies, under half of the deficit traces to unresolved V genes, and the cause of the others is not known. That table furnishes V, J and clone size, whereas the DNA furnished D and trimming. Counted in this sample were a few thousand clones; roughly 23% of them appeared once. The biggest ten clones account for under 15% of the sample.

From cysteine to phenylalanine, the CDR3 is 14 amino acids long. The sequence is cut down to CDR3 DNA, 42 bases in frame from base 1. The CDR1 and CDR2 encoded by the germline V gene are KGHSH and LQKENI. The V and J ends are trimmed by 5 bases and 15 bases, leaving 20 bases between them. The intended sense of this specimen's treatment or condition label: randomized to nivolumab then ipilimumab (arm A) or the reverse (arm B). None of the trial patients had been given prior DNA-damaging chemotherapy. CheckMate 064, a randomized, open-label phase II trial of sequential checkpoint blockade, was the source of the samples, all of which came from patients with melanoma. Genomic DNA from formalin-fixed paraffin-embedded (FFPE) tissue samples served as the input for tumor TCR sequencing.

The TCR originated in a human donor with melanoma. Sample: tumor tissue (inferred from file names), taken from a patient given nivolumab and ipilimumab in sequence. The sequence joins TRBV18 to TRBJ1-6; TRBD1 is perhaps the D gene, given 6 matching bases. This receptor carries the CDR3 CASSLRQDLVDLHF. The DNA is as follows: TGTGCCAGCTCATTACGACAGGACCTTGTCGACCTCCACTTT. Beyond the CDR3, the reference TRBV18 and TRBJ1-6 genes provide the residues; the full variable domain reads: NAGVMQNPRHLVRRRGQEARLRCSPMKGHSHVYWYRQLPEEGLKFMVYLQKENIIDESGMPKERFSAEFPKEGPSILRIQQVVRGDSAAYFCASSLRQDLVDLHFGNGTRLTVT.